The subject of this entry is one T cell receptor (beta chain). There are 15 residues in the CDR3. Trimming shortened V by 2 bases and J by 9 bases, and 17 bases separated the two germline ends. Germline V gene data show CDR1 as SNHLY and CDR2 as FYNNEI. Using immunoSEQ multiplex PCR, the repertoire was profiled, and TCRdb retains in-frame clones only, with some absent. The sample contains about 150,000 clones, around 89% of which appear only once. This specimen comes from a study of T cell responses to AZD1222 COVID-19 vaccine. The receptor's source is an adult in good health. This sequence joins TRBV2 and TRBJ2-1; maybe TRBD1 (6 bases). The material sequenced was peripheral blood, taken on day 0 of AZD1222 vaccination. CDR3 DNA: TGTGCCAGCAGTGAACAGGGGCCGCAACGCGGTGAGCAGTTCTTC. It encodes CASSEQGPQRGEQFF.